Listed below are T cell receptor beta chains from one sample, sequenced in a study of technical replicates of blood from a few donors. Some clones are missing from TCRdb's copy, which holds only in-frame ones; the method was immunoSEQ multiplex PCR. The sample yields 65,000 to 85,000 clones, 90% to 95% seen once. Specimen: T cells isolated from PBMCs. Receptor source: a human donor in good health. The conserved cysteine and the conserved F or W are not part of the CDR3 here.

>TRBV28
ASQTFGNKNIQY
>TRBV6-1
ASNGQDYQPQH
>TRBV2
ASKVGGGVYNEQF
>TRBV6-1
ASRTTSGGDTQY
>TRBV11-3
ASSERTDGELF
>TRBV5-8
ASNLGLAGGEQQY
>TRBV6-1
ASSVTVSNQPQH
>TRBV4-1
ASSQGYRVDPEAF
>TRBV10-1
ASSESGGSNQPQH
>TRBV19
ATLPRGFYNSPLH
>TRBV5-5
ASSPTGSNEKLF
>TRBV2
ASSEVTGINEQF
>TRBV10-2
ASSTSNSPLH
>TRBV6-1
ASSEVGVEKTD
>TRBV2
ASSPGTGEGYT
>TRBV2
ASSEARGSGTEYEQY
>TRBV10-2
ASSEWLAGGLGTGELF
>TRBV11-2
ASSSGSNTGELF
>TRBV5-4
ASSLPGGFDTEAF
>TRBV4-1
ASSQSRDRAGAEAF
>TRBV5-1
ASSQTFDRELDQQY
>TRBV6-5
ASSSGRRTENEKLF
>TRBV4-1
ASSQGRTGGEQY
>TRBV5-1
ASMHSGGAYNEQF
>TRBV18
ASSPRTSFVVDEQF